The 18 T cell receptor beta chains below were found in one sample sequenced in a study of blood T cell repertoires in COVID-19. The method was immunoSEQ multiplex PCR; TCRdb's version includes in-frame clones alone and lacks a portion of them. This sample has 350,000 to 550,000 clones, with approximately 90% found just once. The material sequenced was PBMCs or T cells enriched from blood (not recorded which). All receptors derive from a man aged 25-40 years who had recovered from COVID-19.

In its sample, this clone was seen once. The J gene is TRBJ2-1, the V gene TRBV5-1; maybe TRBD1 (6 bases). CDR3 length equals 15 residues. Germline values: CDR1 SGHRS, CDR2 YFSETQ. V gave up 2 bases and J gave up 0 bases, with 9 bases separating them. CDR3 nucleotide sequence: TGCGCCAGCAGCTTTGGACAGAGCTCCTACAATGAGCAGTTCTTC. Its protein is CASSFGQSSYNEQFF. The entire variable domain, with the rest obtained from reference TRBV5-1 and TRBJ2-1, is as follows: KAGVTQTPRYLIKTRGQQVTLSCSPISGHRSVSWYQQTPGQGLQFLFEYFSETQRNKGNFPGRFSGRQFSNSRSEMNVSTLELGDSALYLCASSFGQSSYNEQFFGPGTRLTVL.

The chain has TRBV7-9 and TRBJ1-5, with TRBD1 matching over 8 bases. Germline assignment: CDR1 SEHNR and CDR2 FQNEAQ (reference sequence). V shed 4 bases and J 3 bases; nucleotides not matched to a gene: 11. The CDR3 is made up of 17 amino acids. The CDR3 protein is CASSSTGQGGPNQPQHF. For the CDR3, the DNA is TGTGCCAGCAGCTCTACAGGACAGGGCGGCCCCAATCAGCCCCAGCATTTT. The full variable domain, in which reference TRBV7-9 and TRBJ1-5 provide the parts outside the CDR3, is DTGVSQNPRHKITKRGQNVTFRCDPISEHNRLYWYRQTLGQGPEFLTYFQNEAQLEKSRLLSDRFSAERPKGSFSTLEIQRTEQGDSAMYLCASSSTGQGGPNQPQHFGDGTRLSIL.

This sequence joins TRBV6-4 and TRBJ2-1; 10 bases align to TRBD2. The CDR3 length is 14 residues. CDR1 is MRHNA, CDR2 SNTAGT, per germline. The V gene end was trimmed by 6 bases and the J gene end by 4 bases; junction bases not matched to a gene: 3. The CDR3 spells CASSRTSGYNEQFF. DNA for the CDR3: TGTGCCAGCAGCAGGACTAGCGGATACAATGAGCAGTTCTTC.

The J gene is TRBJ2-2, the V gene TRBV5-1, with TRBD2 matching 8 bases. From germline, CDR1 is SGHRS and CDR2 YFSETQ. The J segment lost 5 bases and the V segment lost 1 base, leaving 7 bases of the junction unmatched. CDR3 length: 16 residues. The CDR3 bases are TGCGCCAGCAGCTTGACCCGGGGGGGCCCGACCGGGGAGCTGTTTTTT. Protein sequence: CASSLTRGGPTGELFF.

The gene calls are TRBV13 and TRBJ2-3; 7 bases are shared with TRBD2. CDR1 and CDR2 from the germline V gene are PRHDT and FYEKMQ (reference sequence). With V trimmed by 9 bases and J by 3 bases, 3 bases remained unmatched. The CDR3 loop spans 12 amino acids. The CDR3, as DNA: TGTGCCAGTCAGCGGGGTACAGATACGCAGTATTTT. Translating it yields CASQRGTDTQYF.

The rearrangement links TRBV19 to TRBJ1-2, with 8 bases lining up with TRBD1. CDR3 size: 15 residues. Germline CDR1 LNHDA, CDR2 SQIVND (reference sequence). With 4 bases clipped from V and 2 bases from J, the junction kept 6 bases outside the gene matches. DNA for the CDR3: TGTGCCAGTAGTAAATCGACAGGGGCCAACTATGGCTACACCTTC. Translating gives CASSKSTGANYGYTF.

The chain links TRBV19 to TRBJ1-1; D might be TRBD1 (5 bases). There are 17 residues in the CDR3. Trimming stripped 1 base from V and 4 bases from J, with 19 bases between. Per the germline V gene, CDR1 is LNHDA and CDR2 is SQIVND (reference sequence). CDR3 nucleotide sequence: TGTGCCAGTAGTATAGGACCTGGGGGGACCCGGGGCACTGAAGCTTTCTTT. Its protein product is CASSIGPGGTRGTEAFF.

This chain links TRBV6-5 with TRBJ1-6; D is ambiguous. There are 16 residues in the CDR3. CDR1 and CDR2 from the germline V gene are MNHEY and SVGAGI. Trimming left V 1 base short and J 0 bases short, with 7 bases between. CDR3 in DNA: TGTGCCAGCAGTTACTTTGTTAGCTCCTATAATTCACCCCTCCACTTT. It translates to CASSYFVSSYNSPLHF.

This rearrangement joins TRBV12-3 or TRBV12-4 to TRBJ1-4; D is undetermined. The length of the CDR3 is 13 residues. The V end lost 3 bases, the J end lost 12 bases, and 14 bases lay between the germline ends. The chain's CDR3 is CASSFLRFGELFF. The CDR3 DNA follows: TGTGCCAGCAGTTTTTTGCGGTTCGGCGAACTGTTTTTT.

The J gene is TRBJ2-2, the V gene TRBV2, with 10 bases matching TRBD1. The germline gives CDR1 SNHLY, CDR2 FYNNEI. J lost 4 bases, V lost 7 bases, and 6 bases had no gene match. The CDR3 sequence is 15 residues long. CDR3: CASTQTGGGTGELFF. Here the CDR3 DNA reads TGTGCCAGCACCCAGACAGGGGGCGGCACCGGGGAGCTGTTTTTT.

The chain is built from TRBV20-1 and TRBJ2-7, with 9 bases identical to TRBD2. J lost 2 bases, V lost 3 bases, and 2 bases had no gene match. CDR1 is DFQATT, CDR2 SNEGSKA, per germline (reference sequence). This CDR3 is built from 13 residues. The CDR3 here is CSASLAGAYEQYF. The CDR3 DNA reads TGCAGTGCTAGTTTAGCGGGGGCCTACGAGCAGTACTTC.

CDR3 bases: TGTGCCAGCAGCCAAGGGCAGGGGGATGGCTACACCTTC. Translation gives CASSQGQGDGYTF. The chain joins TRBV3-1 (or the pseudogene TRBV3-2) to TRBJ1-2; 7 bases agree with TRBD1. With 1 base clipped from V and 6 bases from J, the junction kept 2 bases outside the gene matches. Germline lookup yields CDR1 LGHDT and CDR2 YNNKEL (reference sequence). This CDR3 comprises 13 residues.

V gene TRBV29-1 combines with J gene TRBJ2-7, with TRBD2 identical over 8 bases. CDR1 and CDR2 (germline): SQVTM, ANQGSEA. The CDR3 has 13 amino acids. V gave up 6 bases and J gave up 2 bases; unmatched junction bases: 6. DNA of the CDR3: TGCAGCGTCGGTATAGCGGGGACCTACGAGCAGTACTTC. This encodes CSVGIAGTYEQYF.

For this clone: One end of the junction does not line up with germline, which may come from a read error. This chain links TRBV18 with TRBJ1-1, with D possibly being TRBD1 (5 bases). Germline CDR1 reads KGHSH; CDR2 reads LQKENI. The CDR3 length is 17 residues. CDR3 coding DNA: TGTGCCAGCTCGCCACCGTTGGGGCGGCAAGAGAACACTGAAGCTTTCTTT. It specifies CASSPPLGRQENTEAFF. Based on the CDR3 plus reference TRBV18 and TRBJ1-1, the full variable domain is NAGVMQNPRHLVRRRGQEARLRCSPMKGHSHVYWYRQLPEEGLKFMVYLQKENIIDESGMPKERFSAEFPKEGPSILRIQQVVRGDSAAYFCASSPPLGRQENTEAFFGQGTRLTVV.

The CDR3 DNA is TGTGCCAGCAGCCAGAGTGGGCTACAGGGCTACGAGCAGTACTTC. Residues: CASSQSGLQGYEQYF. The chain recombines TRBV4-2 with TRBJ2-7, with a weak D call TRBD1 (6 bases). This CDR3 contains 15 residues. Germline V gives CDR1 LGHNA, CDR2 YNFKEQ. V was trimmed by 3 bases and J by 3 bases, leaving 15 bases between them.

The gene calls are TRBV4-1 and TRBJ2-2, with D possibly matching TRBD2 (6 bases). Germline V gene data show CDR1 as MGHRA and CDR2 as YSYEKL. CDR3 length: 16 residues. V dropped 1 base and J dropped 3 bases, with 12 bases sitting between them. This CDR3 reads CASSQVGLGDTGELFF. CDR3 DNA sequence: TGCGCCAGCAGCCAAGTGGGACTTGGAGACACCGGGGAGCTGTTTTTT.

This clone was observed a handful of times. The chain employs TRBV28 and TRBJ2-7; TRBD1 agrees at 9 bases. Germline V gene sequence: CDR1 MDHEN, CDR2 SYDVKM. The J segment lost 3 bases and the V segment lost 3 bases, leaving 15 bases of the junction unmatched. The CDR3 totals 18 residues. The CDR3 nucleotides are TGTGCCAGCAGTTTGGACCGGGACAGGGTTCTAGGGATCTACGAGCAGTACTTC. This sequence encodes CASSLDRDRVLGIYEQYF.

The chain has TRBV6-1 and TRBJ2-1, with 7 bases lining up with TRBD1. Germline CDR1 and CDR2: MNHNS and SASEGT. The CDR3 consists of 15 residues. V was pared by 1 base and J by 4 bases, with 4 bases of the junction left unmatched. The CDR3 sequence is CASSEVQGLYNEQFF. The DNA for the CDR3 is TGTGCCAGCAGTGAAGTACAGGGGTTGTACAATGAGCAGTTCTTC.